This TCR beta chain stems from a study of T cells after yellow fever vaccination. 5'RACE template switching produced TCR cDNA carrying a universal primer site and UMIs. TCRdb fed the 5' RACE reads into MiXCR, producing one record per CDR3 protein. Of a few hundred thousand distinct CDR3 sequences listed, over 4% are singletons. At least ten counts were recorded for this clonotype. Its matching antigen is unknown. V dropped 3 bases and J dropped 4; count of bases not matched to a gene: 8. The CDR3 spans 16 residues. CDR1 MGHRA and CDR2 YSYEKL come from the germline V gene. Study-wide results and caveats: Post-booster repertoires again held most primary-vaccination clones (about 95% CD4, around 90% CD8).

This clonotype was sampled from a man aged 18 to 29 who received the YFV17D yellow fever vaccine. V and J are TRBV4-1 and TRBJ2-1, with 8 positions matching TRBD1. Sequenced material: PBMCs, taken 5 days after the yellow fever booster vaccination. CDR3 DNA sequence: TGCGCCAGCAGCCATAGGGGACAGGCATTTTACAATGAGCAGTTCTTC. Its protein product is CASSHRGQAFYNEQFF.